The rows below give T cell receptor beta chains drawn from one sample of a study of CD8+CD57+ T cells in acquired aplastic anemia. MiXCR, applied by TCRdb to the reads, yields one record per CDR3 protein. The table lists some 150,000 distinct CDR3 sequences, roughly 40% of them singletons, with under 9% in the top ten. Sequenced material: sorted CD4+, CD8+, or CD8+CD57+ T cells (not recorded which) from PBMCs. All receptors derive from a human donor in good health, serving as a control. Both conserved end residues are part of each CDR3. The D gene is left open where the match is weak. Some rows have no size entry. The others give once, few or many, or a class for an expanded clone.

clone_size d_call j_call v_call cdr3_aa cdr3_nt
. . TRBJ1-2 TRBV9 CASSVGVGFGYTF TGTGCCAGCAGCGTAGGGGTCGGGTTCGGCTACACCTTC
many TRBD1 TRBJ1-1 TRBV19 CASSLTGGRSEAFF TGTGCCAGTAGTTTAACAGGGGGAAGGTCTGAAGCTTTCTTT
many TRBD1 TRBJ1-2 TRBV2 CASSEGTGVGGYTF TGTGCCAGCAGTGAGGGGACAGGGGTGGGTGGCTACACCTTC
many . TRBJ1-2 TRBV5-1 CASSLALGSYGYTF TGCGCCAGCAGCTTGGCGCTGGGGAGCTATGGCTACACCTTC
few TRBD2 TRBJ2-7 TRBV7-9 CASSSSGTYEQYF TGTGCCAGCAGCTCTAGCGGCACCTACGAGCAGTACTTC
. TRBD2 TRBJ2-7 TRBV2 CASRQGLAGTYEQYF TGTGCCAGCAGACAAGGACTAGCGGGTACCTACGAGCAGTACTTC
few . TRBJ2-3 TRBV5-5 CANRQGSRVTDTQYF TGTGCCAACAGACAAGGGTCGAGGGTCACAGATACGCAGTATTTT
. TRBD2 TRBJ2-1 TRBV7-9 CASSRTSGKQFF TGTGCCAGCAGCCGTACTAGCGGAAAGCAGTTCTTC
many . TRBJ1-1 TRBV9 CASSAALDTEAFF TGTGCCAGCAGCGCCGCCCTCGACACTGAAGCTTTCTTT
once TRBD1 TRBJ1-2 TRBV20-1 CSATGGSGYTF TGCAGTGCCACAGGGGGCAGTGGCTACACCTTC
few . TRBJ1-4 TRBV18 CASSPQGATNEKLFF TGTGCCAGCTCACCACAGGGAGCAACTAATGAAAAACTGTTTTTT
. . TRBJ1-2 TRBV5-1 CASSPGTTANYGYTF TGCGCCAGCAGCCCTGGGACAACGGCTAACTATGGCTACACCTTC
. TRBD2 TRBJ2-7 TRBV7-2 CASSLALAGDIPYEQYF TGTGCCAGCAGCTTAGCCCTAGCGGGAGATATCCCCTACGAGCAGTACTTC
few . TRBJ2-7 TRBV15 CATSRDYAEGGEQYF TGTGCCACCAGCAGAGACTACGCGGAGGGGGGCGAGCAGTACTTC
. . TRBJ1-5 TRBV12-3/TRBV12-4 CASSLVWVHNQPQRF TGTGCCAGCAGTTTAGTGTGGGTACACAATCAGCCCCAGCGTTTT
many . TRBJ2-7 TRBV6-1 CASSRGREQYF TGTGCCAGCTCCCGGGGTAGGGAGCAGTACTTC
many TRBD1 TRBJ2-5 TRBV30 CAWAGTGVVMTQYF TGTGCCTGGGCGGGGACAGGGGTCGTGATGACCCAGTACTTC
. . TRBJ2-7 TRBV20-1 CSARREVYEQYF TGCAGTGCAAGACGGGAAGTGTACGAGCAGTACTTC
many . TRBJ2-5 TRBV25-1 CASSALTGSQETQYF TGTGCCAGCAGTGCTCTAACAGGGAGTCAAGAGACCCAGTACTTC
. . TRBJ1-1 TRBV6-5 CASSYYGAGTEAFF TGTGCCAGCAGTTACTACGGGGCCGGGACTGAAGCTTTCTTT
. . TRBJ1-6 TRBV30 CALRAPAYNSPLHF TGTGCCTTGAGGGCGCCAGCCTATAATTCGCCCCTCCACTTT
. TRBD2 TRBJ2-7 TRBV29-1 CSVLLLAGEGYEQYF TGCAGCGTCTTACTCCTAGCGGGAGAGGGTTACGAGCAGTACTTC
many TRBD1 TRBJ1-1 TRBV2 CASRTETDRALGEAFF TGTGCCAGCAGAACTGAGACAGACAGGGCGTTGGGGGAAGCTTTCTTT
. . TRBJ2-7 TRBV7-3 CASSADSRNEQYF TGTGCCAGCAGCGCTGACAGTAGGAACGAGCAGTACTTC
many . TRBJ1-1 TRBV20-1 CSASRVNTEAFF TGCAGTGCTAGTAGGGTGAACACTGAAGCTTTCTTT
. . TRBJ1-2 TRBV19 CASSIDGGNYGYTF TGTGCCAGTAGTATAGATGGAGGCAACTATGGCTACACCTTC
many TRBD1 TRBJ2-2 TRBV6-6 CASSYGQGGTGELFF TGTGCCAGCAGTTATGGACAGGGCGGGACCGGGGAGCTGTTTTTT
. . TRBJ1-2 TRBV15 CATSGGSWYGYTF TGTGCCACCAGCGGAGGTTCTTGGTATGGCTACACCTTC
. . TRBJ2-7 TRBV5-6 CVSSLNYEQYF TGTGTCAGCAGCTTGAACTACGAGCAGTACTTC
. TRBD1 TRBJ1-2 TRBV29-1 CSDLKTGSDGYTF TGCAGCGACCTAAAGACAGGGTCTGACGGCTACACCTTC
many . TRBJ2-7 TRBV5-4 CASSLESGIGQYF TGTGCCAGCAGCTTGGAGTCAGGGATTGGGCAGTACTTC
many . TRBJ1-2 TRBV25-1 CASSEYGQHYGYTF TGTGCCAGCAGTGAATACGGACAGCACTATGGCTACACCTTC
many TRBD1 TRBJ1-5 TRBV10-2 CASGTEVYQPQHF TGCGCCAGCGGGACAGAGGTTTATCAGCCCCAGCATTTT
. . TRBJ2-7 TRBV2 CASRMAGATYEQYF TGTGCCAGCAGGATGGCCGGGGCAACCTACGAGCAGTACTTC
few . TRBJ1-1 TRBV6-5 CASSYSTRAEWNTEAFF TGTGCCAGCAGTTACTCGACCCGTGCGGAATGGAACACTGAAGCTTTCTTT
many . TRBJ1-6 TRBV6-5 CASSYRDPSGTLHF TGTGCCAGCAGTTACAGGGACCCCTCTGGAACCCTCCACTTT
many . TRBJ1-4 TRBV19 CASTNPPEKLFF TGTGCCAGTACCAATCCCCCTGAAAAACTGTTTTTT